This TCR beta chain was sequenced in a study of T cells in Graves' hyperthyroidism and ophthalmopathy. Whole-study context: Blood from the periphery was taken at initial diagnosis, before any treatment.

Amplification yielded TCR beta CDR3 regions, with RNA transcripts as the source. An initial round of RT-PCR targeting the TCR CDR3 relied on the HTBI primer set. TCRdb re-called the multiplex PCR reads with MiXCR, one entry per CDR3 protein. The table includes fewer than 500,000 distinct CDR3 sequences, under 15% detected once. Trimming shortened V by 2 bases and J by 0 bases, and 11 bases separated the two germline ends. The CDR3 is 15 amino acids. This clonotype turned up a few times. The TCR comes from a young man with Graves' ophthalmopathy. The J gene is TRBJ2-7, the V gene TRBV12-3 or TRBV12-4, with D unclear. The sample consisted of blood. Here the CDR3 reads CASSLIYASSYEQYF. The CDR3 coding sequence is TGTGCCAGCAGTTTAATTTACGCCAGCTCCTACGAGCAGTACTTC.